This T cell receptor beta chain derives from a study of memory CD4+ T cells and cytomegalovirus serostatus. Turning to the study itself: Healthy Belgian adult donors included 9 or 10 CMV-positive and some 24 CMV-negative people. Study results and caveats: 67 of 164 known CMV-associated TCRbeta sequences appeared in CD4+ memory.

As for this clone: The antigen remains undetermined.

Per the authors' pipeline: Out-of-frame sequences were removed, leaving some 2 million distinct TCRbeta sequences. Repertoires were generated with immunoSEQ multiplex PCR, while TCRdb's copy carries only in-frame clones and drops some. Clone size and V and J calls were adopted from that table, with D and trimming inferred from the DNA. The sample consists of about 52,000 clones, around four fifths of them appearing once. Germline assignment: CDR1 SGHDT and CDR2 YYEEEE. Trimming took off 0 bases at V and 1 base at J, with 8 bases between the two ends. The CDR3 sequence is 14 residues long. Single viable CD3+CD4+CD8-CD45RO+ cells were sorted as the memory CD4+ T cells.

This chain connects TRBV5-6 to TRBJ2-7; D remains unclear. Sequenced input: memory CD4+ T cells from blood. The source is an adult in good health and CMV-seropositive. CDR3 sequence (DNA): TGTGCCAGCAGCTTGGGTGGCCCGTCCTACGAGCAGTACTTC. It yields the protein CASSLGGPSYEQYF.